These 8 T cell receptor beta chains share one sample of origin, sequenced in a study of cytomegalovirus exposure and HLA in healthy donors. PCR amplification relied on 60 Vbeta primers (plus 13 Jbeta primers). Sequencing was performed with immunoSEQ multiplex PCR; in TCRdb, only in-frame clones are kept and a portion is missing. The sample consists of roughly 190,000 clones, 70% to 80% of them appearing once. Sequencing was carried out using PBMCs. The receptors stem from a girl under 18 in good health and CMV-seropositive.

The rearrangement links TRBV14 to TRBJ1-6; 7 bases match TRBD1. CDR3 length: 15 residues. Germline V CDR1 and CDR2: SGHDN, FVKESK. V lost 0 bases, J lost 6 bases, and 2 bases stayed unmatched. The CDR3 nucleotides are TGTGCCAGCAGCCAAGAGACAGGGTTTAATTCACCCCTCCACTTT. This gives the protein CASSQETGFNSPLHF.

The chain has TRBV7-7 and TRBJ2-1; 7 positions match TRBD2. This CDR3 has 12 amino acids. Per germline, CDR1 SSHAT and CDR2 FNYEAQ (reference sequence). V shed 8 bases, J shed 9 bases, and the junction held 7 bases outside the gene matches. Written as DNA, the CDR3 is TGTGCCAGCGGCCCGGGGAGGGGTGAGCAGTTCTTC. Protein: CASGPGRGEQFF.

This clone has only a few counts. This chain uses TRBV27 with TRBJ2-1; the match to TRBD1 covers 10 bases. Per germline, CDR1 MNHEY and CDR2 SMNVEV (reference sequence). With 7 bases clipped from V and 6 bases from J, the junction kept 12 bases outside the gene matches. This CDR3 is built from 16 residues. In DNA, the CDR3 is TGTGCCAGCACCCCACCTCCCGGGACAGGGGCCAATGAGCAGTTCTTC. Amino acids: CASTPPPGTGANEQFF.

This clone was seen once. The same CDR3 is also encoded by other DNA sequences in this sample. The chain joins TRBV6-4 to TRBJ2-3; 8 nucleotides agree with TRBD2. The germline V gene encodes CDR1 MRHNA and CDR2 SNTAGT. This CDR3 is built from 14 residues. The V and J ends lost 3 bases and 1 base, in that order; junction bases with no gene match: 0. The CDR3 DNA sequence: TGTGCCAGCAGTGAGCGGGGGGGCACAGATACGCAGTATTTT. This sequence encodes CASSERGGTDTQYF.

V gene TRBV4-3 combines with J gene TRBJ2-7; 8 positions match TRBD1. Losses at the gene ends were 3 bases for V and 3 bases for J; bases not matched to a gene: 7. Germline V gives CDR1 LGHNA, CDR2 YSLEER. The CDR3 is made up of 15 amino acids. CDR3 loop: CASSQAWTGNYEQYF. The CDR3 DNA sequence: TGCGCCAGCAGCCAGGCCTGGACAGGGAACTACGAGCAGTACTTC.

CDR3 protein: CASSLAGTGVRSTEAFF. The DNA of the CDR3 is TGTGCCAGCAGCTTGGCCGGGACAGGGGTGAGGAGCACTGAAGCTTTCTTT. V gene TRBV5-5 combines with J gene TRBJ1-1; 10 nucleotides line up with TRBD1. The germline V gene encodes CDR1 SGHKS and CDR2 YYEKEE (reference sequence). V lost 0 bases and J lost 4; bases outside the gene matches: 9. This CDR3 spans 17 amino acids.

The chain combines TRBV9 with TRBJ2-3; 10 bases are a match to TRBD1. This CDR3 is built from 15 residues. Looked up from germline, CDR1 is SGDLS and CDR2 is YYNGEE. The V and J ends lost 0 bases and 4 bases, in that order; junction bases with no gene match: 2. The CDR3 protein is CASSVGGQGADTQYF. CDR3 bases: TGTGCCAGCAGCGTAGGAGGACAGGGGGCAGATACGCAGTATTTT.

The sample holds one count of this clone. The chain is built from TRBV9 and TRBJ1-5; D gene uncertain. The V gene lost 3 bases and the J gene lost 7 bases, with 8 bases spanning the gap. The CDR3 covers 12 residues. The V gene's germline CDR1 is SGDLS and CDR2 YYNGEE. The CDR3 DNA reads as TGTGCCAGCAGCGCGACTGAACAGCCCCAGCATTTT. It yields the protein CASSATEQPQHF.